A single sample gave rise to the 15 T cell receptor beta chains below, sequenced in a study of T cells in tuberculosis. Sample time point: new active TB diagnosis, blood taken before or within 7 days of starting treatment. Some clones are missing from TCRdb's copy, which holds only in-frame ones; the method was immunoSEQ multiplex PCR. Of more than 20,000 clones listed, under 85% are singletons. The sample consisted of PBMCs, taken at tuberculosis diagnosis. These receptors all stem from an adult with tuberculosis.

The V and J genes are TRBV7-9 and TRBJ2-7; D is perhaps TRBD2 (6 bases). Trimming took off 5 bases at V and 6 bases at J, with 23 bases between the two ends. The CDR3 is made up of 16 amino acids. In germline, CDR1 is SEHNR, CDR2 FQNEAQ (reference sequence). The CDR3 DNA is TGTGCCAGCAGCCCCGCCGGCGGGGCAGGGAGTATCGAGCAGTACTTC. Its protein product is CASSPAGGAGSIEQYF.

There are a few counts of this clone. CDR3 in DNA: TGTGCCAGCAGTGAACCCAGGTCTGGAAACACCATATATTTT. It is translated as CASSEPRSGNTIYF. The chain carries TRBV2 and TRBJ1-3; no clear D. The CDR3 length is 14 residues. Germline CDR1 is SNHLY and CDR2 is FYNNEI. With 2 bases removed from V and 1 base from J, the gap between germline ends came to 6 bases.

V and J are TRBV27 and TRBJ2-3; D possibly corresponds to TRBD2 (5 bases). The CDR3 totals 15 residues. V shed 4 bases and J shed 1 base, with 12 bases lying between them. The germline gives CDR1 MNHEY, CDR2 SMNVEV (reference sequence). CDR3 sequence: CASSSGLRGTDTQYF. CDR3 nucleotide sequence: TGTGCCAGCAGTTCTGGCCTGCGGGGCACAGATACGCAGTATTTT.

CDR3 loop: CASSLRTGRQPQHF. The DNA for the CDR3 is TGTGCCAGCAGCTTAAGAACGGGGAGACAGCCCCAGCATTTT. V gene TRBV5-5 combines with J gene TRBJ1-5; D remains ambiguous. CDR3 size: 14 residues. The V gene's germline CDR1 is SGHKS and CDR2 YYEKEE (reference sequence). Trimming took 2 bases from V and 7 from J, leaving 13 bases between them.

This CDR3 is CASPRGGGITGANVLTF. For the CDR3, the DNA is TGTGCCAGCCCCCGTGGGGGGGGCATAACTGGGGCCAACGTCCTGACTTTC. The chain combines TRBV6-4 with TRBJ2-6, with D possibly TRBD2 on 7 matching bases. This CDR3 is 17 amino acids long. The V end was cut by 8 bases, the J end by 2 bases, with 19 bases between. CDR1 is MRHNA, CDR2 SNTAGT, per germline.

The chain is built from TRBV7-9 and TRBJ1-1; TRBD1 aligns across 10 bases. V dropped 6 bases and J dropped 7; count of bases not matched to a gene: 5. Germline CDR1 SEHNR, CDR2 FQNEAQ (reference sequence). This CDR3 contains 13 residues. The CDR3 DNA is TGTGCCAGCAGATCGACAGGGGGCCTTGAAGCTTTCTTT. As protein: CASRSTGGLEAFF.

V and J are TRBV19 and TRBJ1-1, with D maybe TRBD1 (6 bases). The CDR3 consists of 16 residues. V shed 6 bases and J shed 0 bases, with 17 bases lying between them. Germline values: CDR1 LNHDA, CDR2 SQIVND (reference sequence). CDR3 residues: CASRPPGHRLNTEAFF. The CDR3 DNA sequence: TGTGCCAGTAGACCCCCGGGACATAGGCTGAACACTGAAGCTTTCTTT.

The chain links TRBV2 to TRBJ1-5, with D unclear. The length of the CDR3 is 16 residues. CDR1 is SNHLY and CDR2 is FYNNEI in the germline V gene. V was shortened by 2 bases and J by 0 bases, with 11 bases between the two germline ends. The CDR3 region has the DNA TGTGCCAGCAGTGAATCTAACGGTTATAGCAATCAGCCCCAGCATTTT. Translating gives CASSESNGYSNQPQHF.

The J gene is TRBJ1-2, the V gene TRBV7-9; perhaps TRBD1 as D (5 bases). Germline V gene sequence: CDR1 SEHNR, CDR2 FQNEAQ (reference sequence). Trimming pared 1 base from V and 12 bases from J, leaving 18 bases between. The CDR3 is made up of 14 amino acids. The CDR3 is CASSLGGRDLDDTF. CDR3 nucleotides: TGTGCCAGCAGCTTAGGGGGCCGGGACTTAGACGACACCTTC.

This chain uses TRBV29-1 with TRBJ1-1; TRBD1 agrees at 8 bases. CDR1 and CDR2 from the germline V gene are SQVTM and ANQGSEA. CDR3 size: 17 residues. V lost 5 bases to trimming and J lost 1 base; unmatched junction nucleotides: 15. CDR3 residues: CSVSKGRTGGRNTEAFF. The CDR3 region has the DNA TGCAGCGTTTCCAAGGGCCGCACAGGGGGTCGGAACACTGAAGCTTTCTTT.

The J gene is TRBJ2-6, the V gene TRBV4-2, with 12 bases identical to TRBD1. Unmatched junction bases numbered 8, after V lost 4 bases and J lost 4 bases. The CDR3 sequence is 18 residues long. The germline gives CDR1 LGHNA, CDR2 YNFKEQ. The CDR3 nucleotides are TGTGCCAGCAGCCTGACGACGGGACAGGGGGCGGGGGCCAACGTCCTGACTTTC. Its protein product is CASSLTTGQGAGANVLTF.

The chain has TRBV7-6 and TRBJ2-7; the match to TRBD1 covers 8 bases. The CDR3 length is 15 residues. Germline V gives CDR1 SGHVS, CDR2 FNYEAQ. With 5 bases clipped from V and 2 bases from J, the junction kept 8 bases outside the gene matches. The CDR3 spells CASSPYRDRPYEQYF. CDR3 in DNA: TGTGCCAGCAGCCCCTACCGGGACAGGCCCTACGAGCAGTACTTC.

The chain combines TRBV19 with TRBJ2-7, with TRBD1 matching over 7 bases. This CDR3 contains 14 residues. Germline V CDR1 and CDR2: LNHDA, SQIVND (reference sequence). V gave up 4 bases and J gave up 5 bases; unmatched junction bases: 8. CDR3: CASSSRQGFNEQYF. CDR3 bases: TGTGCCAGTAGTAGTAGACAGGGATTCAACGAGCAGTACTTC.

The V gene is TRBV28, the J gene TRBJ2-7; possibly TRBD1 for D (6 bases). The V end lost 10 bases, the J end lost 5 bases, and 15 bases lay between the germline ends. This CDR3 comprises 12 residues. Germline assignment: CDR1 MDHEN and CDR2 SYDVKM. The CDR3 bases are TGTGCCACCACCCAAGAGGGGGACGAGCAGTACTTC. It is translated as CATTQEGDEQYF.

This clone came up once. J is TRBJ2-7 and V is TRBV6-1, with a weak D call TRBD1 (5 bases). Trimming removed 3 bases at V and 7 bases at J, with 10 bases between. This CDR3 is built from 12 residues. CDR1 and CDR2 (germline): MNHNS, SASEGT. The DNA of the CDR3 is TGTGCCAGCAGTGAGGGGCCAGGAGAGCAGTACTTC. It yields the protein CASSEGPGEQYF.